The entry below describes one TCR beta chain. Its antigen is unknown. This entry is derived from a study of cytomegalovirus exposure and HLA in healthy donors. Study results and caveats: A missense variant in DCLRE1C was later tied to TCR beta V- and J-gene trimming.

60 Vbeta and 13 Jbeta primers were used in PCR. Sequenced by immunoSEQ multiplex PCR; TCRdb stores in-frame clones only, minus some. The data contain approximately 130,000 clones, nearly 80% of them singletons. The receptor's source is a male donor in good health and CMV-seronegative. The sample comprised PBMCs.

The CDR3 is CASSLYSNQPQHF. The CDR3 DNA reads TGTGCCAGCTCACTTTATAGCAATCAGCCCCAGCATTTT. V usage is TRBV18 and J usage is TRBJ1-5, with D uncertain. The CDR3 sequence is 13 residues long. With 4 bases removed from V and 0 bases from J, the gap between germline ends came to 4 bases. The germline CDR1 and CDR2 sequences are KGHSH and LQKENI.